The 20 T cell receptor beta chains listed next were all sequenced from one sample in a study of blood T cell repertoires in COVID-19. TCRdb's copy holds only in-frame clones and misses some; the assay was immunoSEQ multiplex PCR. The table includes a few hundred thousand clones, 75% to 95% detected once. The source material was peripheral blood. These receptors all stem from a person aged 18 to 35 with COVID-19, enrolled during active disease.

The rearrangement uses TRBV21-1 and TRBJ2-2; the D call of TRBD1 is as the table states it, not checked on the DNA. TRBV21-1 is assigned pseudogene status. The length of the CDR3 is 16 residues. The CDR3: CASSDPGHPGTGELFF. The CDR3 nucleotides read TGTGCCAGCAGCGATCCGGGACACCCGGGCACCGGGGAGCTGTTTTTT.

The chain links TRBV14 to TRBJ1-2; D is possibly TRBD1 (5 bases). V dropped 3 bases and J dropped 8 bases, with 22 bases sitting between them. The CDR3 length is 16 residues. In germline, CDR1 is SGHDN, CDR2 FVKESK. The CDR3 is CASSQNYNQGFNGYTF. The CDR3 coding sequence is TGTGCCAGCAGCCAGAATTACAACCAGGGCTTTAACGGCTACACCTTC.

The V call is TRBV25-1, the J call TRBJ2-7, with 8 positions matching TRBD2. The trim removed 5 bases at V and 4 bases at J, leaving 10 bases unmatched. This CDR3 is built from 15 residues. Germline V gene sequence: CDR1 MGHDK, CDR2 SYGVNS. The CDR3 DNA is TGTGCCAGCAGTTCGAAAGCGGGAGCCTCATACGAGCAGTACTTC. It translates to CASSSKAGASYEQYF.

The rearrangement links TRBV6-5 to TRBJ1-5; possibly TRBD1 for D (5 bases). Germline CDR1 reads MNHEY; CDR2 reads SVGAGI. Trimming removed 6 bases at V and 7 bases at J, with 10 bases between. The CDR3 totals 12 residues. CDR3 DNA sequence: TGTGCCAGCAGCCTCGACAGACAGCCCCAGCATTTT. Its protein product is CASSLDRQPQHF.

This clone has more than one count but fewer than ten. This chain joins TRBV27 and TRBJ2-7; D is unclear. V lost 8 bases to trimming and J lost 3 bases, with 14 bases between them. The germline V gene has CDR1 MNHEY and CDR2 SMNVEV (reference sequence). The CDR3 extends over 13 amino acids. CDR3 loop: CASRSVGDYEQYF. The CDR3 DNA reads as TGTGCCAGCCGCAGCGTAGGAGACTACGAGCAGTACTTC.

The rearrangement links TRBV3-1 (or the pseudogene TRBV3-2) to TRBJ1-1; the D is unclear. The V and J ends lost 3 bases and 3 bases respectively, with 11 bases between them. The CDR3 length is 14 residues. CDR1 is LGHDT and CDR2 is YNNKEL in the germline V gene (reference sequence). CDR3: CASSQVYGDTEAFF. The CDR3 DNA follows: TGTGCCAGCAGCCAGGTCTACGGGGACACTGAAGCTTTCTTT.

This chain uses TRBV9 with TRBJ2-6; 8 bases align to TRBD1. The length of the CDR3 is 17 residues. The V and J ends lost 3 bases and 4 bases, in that order; junction bases with no gene match: 9. Per the germline V gene, CDR1 is SGDLS and CDR2 is YYNGEE. The CDR3 here is CASSGTGRFGGANVLTF. CDR3 nucleotide sequence: TGTGCCAGCAGCGGGACAGGGAGGTTTGGGGGGGCCAACGTCCTGACTTTC. Looking up the rest from reference TRBV9 and TRBJ2-6 gives the full variable domain: DSGVTQTPKHLITATGQRVTLRCSPRSGDLSVYWYQQSLDQGLQFLIQYYNGEERAKGNILERFSAQQFPDLHSELNLSSLELGDSALYFCASSGTGRFGGANVLTFGAGSRLTVL.

The CDR3 DNA sequence: TGTGCCAGCAGTTTAAACGGAGGCTACGAGCAGTACTTC. Translating it yields CASSLNGGYEQYF. V usage is TRBV6-5 and J usage is TRBJ2-7; D may be TRBD2 (5 bases). CDR1 is MNHEY, CDR2 SVGAGI, per germline. V was cut by 4 bases and J by 3 bases, with 10 bases left in between. The CDR3 is 13 amino acids.

The chain has TRBV21-1 and TRBJ2-7; TRBD1, the table's D call, lacks a check against the DNA. TRBV21-1 is classified as a pseudogene. The CDR3 is made up of 14 amino acids. CDR3 DNA: TGTGCCAGCAGGACGGACAGGACCCCCTACGAGCAGTACTTC. It yields the protein CASRTDRTPYEQYF.

The V call is TRBV29-1, the J call TRBJ1-1; 7 bases line up with TRBD1. The V and J ends lost 5 bases and 5 bases, in that order; junction bases with no gene match: 5. The germline CDR1 and CDR2 sequences are SQVTM and ANQGSEA. The CDR3 consists of 12 residues. The CDR3 protein is CSVQGVATEAFF. DNA for the CDR3: TGCAGCGTTCAGGGGGTAGCAACTGAAGCTTTCTTT.

The CDR3 DNA follows: TGTGCCAGCAGCCAAGATGATGGGACAGGGGGGTCACCCCTCCACTTT. Its protein product is CASSQDDGTGGSPLHF. This rearrangement joins TRBV4-2 to TRBJ1-6; 11 positions agree with TRBD1. The ends lost 0 bases at V and 10 bases at J; junction bases unmatched: 5. Germline CDR1 LGHNA, CDR2 YNFKEQ. The CDR3 has 16 residues.

This chain links TRBV3-1 (or the pseudogene TRBV3-2) with TRBJ2-1; 8 nucleotides line up with TRBD2. CDR1 is LGHDT and CDR2 is YNNKEL in the germline V gene (reference sequence). The V gene end was trimmed by 4 bases and the J gene end by 5 bases; junction bases not matched to a gene: 7. The CDR3 contains 15 residues. The CDR3 DNA follows: TGTGCCAGCAGCCCCCGGGAGGGCCCCCACAATGAGCAGTTCTTC. Translating it yields CASSPREGPHNEQFF.

The chain is built from TRBV9 and TRBJ2-5; 8 positions match TRBD1. The J segment lost 5 bases and the V segment lost 3 bases, leaving 9 bases of the junction unmatched. The germline V gene encodes CDR1 SGDLS and CDR2 YYNGEE. The CDR3 covers 15 residues. Here the CDR3 DNA reads TGTGCCAGCAGCGAGGAGACAGGGGCAATGGAGACCCAGTACTTC. Its protein is CASSEETGAMETQYF. Full variable domain (remainder filled in from reference TRBV9 and TRBJ2-5): DSGVTQTPKHLITATGQRVTLRCSPRSGDLSVYWYQQSLDQGLQFLIQYYNGEERAKGNILERFSAQQFPDLHSELNLSSLELGDSALYFCASSEETGAMETQYFGPGTRLLVL.

The chain combines TRBV9 with TRBJ1-3; D perhaps matches TRBD1 (6 bases). Trimming left V 0 bases short and J 2 bases short, with 6 bases between. Germline V gives CDR1 SGDLS, CDR2 YYNGEE. The CDR3 loop spans 14 amino acids. CDR3 coding DNA: TGTGCCAGCAGCGTAGACAGGGCTGGAAACACCATATATTTT. It yields the protein CASSVDRAGNTIYF.

The chain links TRBV3-1 (or the pseudogene TRBV3-2) to TRBJ1-2; 8 bases match TRBD1. The germline CDR1 and CDR2 sequences are LGHDT and YNNKEL (reference sequence). The CDR3 runs to 19 residues. V shed 1 base, J shed 0 bases, and the junction held 13 bases outside the gene matches. For the CDR3, the DNA is TGTGCCAGCAGCCAAGGCGAAGAGAACAGGGGGTCCCCTAACTATGGCTACACCTTC. Its translation: CASSQGEENRGSPNYGYTF.

The chain carries TRBV7-2 and TRBJ1-6; D is possibly TRBD1 (6 bases). Germline CDR1 reads SGHTA; CDR2 reads FQGNSA. The CDR3 has 14 amino acids. Trimming removed 3 bases at V and 10 bases at J, with 13 bases between. The CDR3 coding sequence is TGTGCCAGCAGCTTGCAGCTTGGGGGCTCACCCCTCCACTTT. Protein sequence: CASSLQLGGSPLHF.

The chain is built from TRBV19 and TRBJ1-5; 10 bases are a match to TRBD1. The V and J ends lost 3 bases and 3 bases, in that order; junction bases with no gene match: 5. The length of the CDR3 is 16 residues. Germline V lookup: CDR1 LNHDA, CDR2 SQIVND (reference sequence). CDR3 sequence: CASSIGTGAFNQPQHF. For the CDR3, the DNA is TGTGCCAGTAGTATTGGGACAGGGGCCTTCAATCAGCCCCAGCATTTT.

The V gene is TRBV3-1 (or the pseudogene TRBV3-2), the J gene TRBJ1-1; D not certain. The CDR3 consists of 14 residues. Trimming cost V 2 bases and J 0 bases, with 7 bases left between them. Germline V gene lookup returns CDR1 LGHDT and CDR2 YNNKEL (reference sequence). The CDR3: CASSQYSVNTEAFF. The DNA of the CDR3 is TGTGCCAGCAGCCAATACTCGGTGAACACTGAAGCTTTCTTT.

J is TRBJ2-2 and V is TRBV6-5; TRBD1 might be the D (5 bases). CDR3 size: 15 residues. V was trimmed by 8 bases and J by 6 bases, leaving 19 bases between them. Germline lookup yields CDR1 MNHEY and CDR2 SVGAGI. The CDR3 spells CASQIGHHVPGELFF. CDR3 nucleotides: TGTGCCAGCCAAATCGGACACCACGTTCCCGGGGAGCTGTTTTTT.

V and J are TRBV9 and TRBJ2-4; TRBD2 agrees at 8 bases. Looked up from germline, CDR1 is SGDLS and CDR2 is YYNGEE. The CDR3 is 16 residues long. Trimming at V came to 0 bases and at J to 0 bases, leaving 2 bases not matched to a gene. CDR3: CASSVGLAGAKNIQYF. CDR3 bases: TGTGCCAGCAGCGTAGGGCTAGCGGGAGCCAAAAACATTCAGTACTTC.